A single sample is the source of the 8 T cell receptor beta chains below, sequenced in a study of Graves' ophthalmopathy and Graves' hyperthyroidism. The authors amplified TCR beta CDR3 regions from RNA transcripts. First-round RT-PCR with HTBI primers preceded a second-round multiplex PCR. TCRdb processed the multiplex PCR reads anew with MiXCR; each CDR3 protein has one entry. The table has about 660,000 distinct CDR3 sequences, roughly 39% seen once; the top ten hold more than 3%. Specimen: peripheral blood. The receptors were sampled from an adult man with Graves' ophthalmopathy.

The chain uses TRBV25-1 and TRBJ2-6; a weak D match, TRBD2 (8 bases). Germline lookup yields CDR1 MGHDK and CDR2 SYGVNS. Trimming removed 6 bases at V and 4 bases at J, with 16 bases between. This CDR3 has 16 residues. CDR3 in amino acids: CASSTGRGLGANVLTF. Here the CDR3 DNA reads TGTGCCAGCAGCACCGGGAGGGGGCTGGGGGCCAACGTCCTGACTTTC.

This clonotype was observed at least ten times. V gene TRBV7-9 combines with J gene TRBJ1-2; D ambiguous. CDR1 and CDR2 (germline): SEHNR, FQNEAQ (reference sequence). The CDR3 spans 15 residues. V was cut by 0 bases and J by 8 bases, with 16 bases left in between. The CDR3 loop is CASSLAPERVYGYTF. CDR3 bases: TGTGCCAGCAGCTTAGCGCCGGAGAGGGTATACGGCTACACCTTC.

This clonotype was recorded once. The V gene is TRBV10-3, the J gene TRBJ1-2; D remains ambiguous. The V end lost 9 bases, the J end lost 7 bases, and 21 bases lay between the germline ends. CDR1 ENHRY and CDR2 SYGVKD come from the germline V gene. The CDR3 contains 14 residues. CDR3 DNA: TGTGCCATTATGTATCACCTACGCCCCTTTGGCTACACCTTC. The encoded protein is CAIMYHLRPFGYTF.

This chain joins TRBV7-3 and TRBJ2-2; 7 bases align to TRBD2. Germline trimming cut 1 base from V and 5 bases from J; bases unmatched to any gene: 1. The CDR3 sequence is 14 residues long. Germline V CDR1 and CDR2: SGHTA, FQGTGA. The DNA for the CDR3 is TGTGCCAGCAGCTTAATGGGGGGGACCGGGGAGCTGTTTTTT. It codes for CASSLMGGTGELFF. The full variable domain, in which reference TRBV7-3 and TRBJ2-2 provide the parts outside the CDR3, is GAGVSQTPSNKVTEKGKYVELRCDPISGHTALYWYRQSLGQGPEFLIYFQGTGAADDSGLPNDRFFAVRPEGSVSTLKIQRTERGDSAVYLCASSLMGGTGELFFGEGSRLTVL.

This clonotype was found many times. The gene calls are TRBV9 and TRBJ2-5; 8 positions agree with TRBD2. Germline V gene data show CDR1 as SGDLS and CDR2 as YYNGEE. The CDR3 covers 15 residues. V trimming: 3 bases; J trimming: 4 bases; junction bases outside the gene matches: 8. CDR3 loop: CASSARTSRTETQYF. In DNA, the CDR3 is TGTGCCAGCAGCGCCCGGACTAGCCGGACAGAGACCCAGTACTTC.

This clonotype has more than one count but fewer than ten. The J gene is TRBJ2-7, the V gene TRBV11-2, with D unresolved. V was pared by 5 bases and J by 2 bases, with 16 bases between. CDR3 length equals 15 residues. CDR1 and CDR2 from the germline V gene are SGHAT and FQNNGV. The CDR3 sequence is CASSQDGQWAYEQYF. The CDR3 DNA reads as TGTGCCAGCAGCCAAGATGGTCAGTGGGCCTACGAGCAGTACTTC.

The DNA of the CDR3 is TGTGCCAGCGGACTAACAGGGCTTGGCGAGACCCAGCATTTT. Translation: CASGLTGLGETQHF. The rearrangement joins TRBV10-3 to TRBJ1-5; tentative D call: TRBD1 (6 bases). Trimming shortened V by 10 bases and J by 11 bases, and 24 bases separated the two germline ends. This CDR3 comprises 14 residues. Per germline, CDR1 ENHRY and CDR2 SYGVKD.

This clonotype was found many times. The genes are TRBV5-1 and TRBJ1-1; D not certain. Per the germline V gene, CDR1 is SGHRS and CDR2 is YFSETQ. V lost 0 bases, J lost 5 bases, and 8 bases lay in between. The CDR3 runs to 13 residues. For the CDR3, the DNA is TGCGCCAGCAGCTTGGCGGCGAGTACTGAAGCTTTCTTT. This gives the protein CASSLAASTEAFF.